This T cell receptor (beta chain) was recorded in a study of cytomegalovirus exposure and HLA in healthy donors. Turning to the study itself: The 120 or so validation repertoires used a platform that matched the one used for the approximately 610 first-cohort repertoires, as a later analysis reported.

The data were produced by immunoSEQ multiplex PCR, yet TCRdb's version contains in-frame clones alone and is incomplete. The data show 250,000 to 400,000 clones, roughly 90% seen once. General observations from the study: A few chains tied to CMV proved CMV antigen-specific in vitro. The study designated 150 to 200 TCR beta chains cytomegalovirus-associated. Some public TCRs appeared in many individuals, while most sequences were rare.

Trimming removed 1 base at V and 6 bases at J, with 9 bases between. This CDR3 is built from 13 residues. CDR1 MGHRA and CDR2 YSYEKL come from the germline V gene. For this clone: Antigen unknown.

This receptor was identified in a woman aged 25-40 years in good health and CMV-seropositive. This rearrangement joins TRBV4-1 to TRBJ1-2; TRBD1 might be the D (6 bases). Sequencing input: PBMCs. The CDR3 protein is CASSQGTVNGYTF. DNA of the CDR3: TGCGCCAGCAGCCAAGGGACAGTGAATGGCTACACCTTC.